Below, 15 T cell receptor beta chains from the same sample are listed, as sequenced in a study of T cells in tuberculosis. Clones were read by immunoSEQ multiplex PCR, and TCRdb kept only the in-frame ones, dropping some. The profile shows about 58,000 clones, roughly 90% of them singletons. Thawed, overnight-rested PBMC were stained with GMM-loaded CD1B tetramer, viability dye and anti-CD3, then sorted. C32 glucose monomycolate from Rhodococcus equi was loaded onto the CD1B tetramers. Sequenced sample: CD1b-GMM tetramer-negative cells sorted from PBMCs. The receptors originated from an adult woman with latent tuberculosis.

The gene calls are TRBV7-2 and TRBJ2-1, with 10 bases that match TRBD2. CDR3 length: 14 residues. CDR1 is SGHTA and CDR2 is FQGNSA in the germline V gene. Trimming removed 8 bases from V and 5 bases from J; junction bases left unmatched: 6. CDR3 sequence reads: CASPLAGGNNEQFF. DNA of the CDR3: TGTGCCAGCCCGTTAGCGGGGGGAAACAATGAGCAGTTCTTC.

The chain uses TRBV6-1 and TRBJ2-5; possibly TRBD2 for D (5 bases). The ends were cut back, 8 bases at V and 1 base at J, with 11 bases in the middle. There are 13 residues in the CDR3. The germline V gene has CDR1 MNHNS and CDR2 SASEGT. The CDR3 nucleotides are TGTGCCAGCTTAGCGCCAGGCCAAGAGACCCAGTACTTC. Translation gives CASLAPGQETQYF.

CDR3 bases: TGTGCCAGCAGCTTGGGGGTCGGGAGCTACGAGCAGTACTTC. Protein product: CASSLGVGSYEQYF. This sequence joins TRBV5-4 and TRBJ2-7, with D perhaps matching TRBD2 (6 bases). The V end was cut by 0 bases, the J end by 3 bases, with 10 bases between. Germline CDR1 is SGHNT and CDR2 is YYREEE (reference sequence). This CDR3 region has 14 residues.

This clone has only one observation. This chain uses TRBV29-1 with TRBJ1-1, with D hard to call. Germline V lookup: CDR1 SQVTM, CDR2 ANQGSEA. CDR3 size: 13 residues. V was trimmed by 3 bases and J by 4 bases, leaving 12 bases between them. The CDR3 region is CSVDTGRSTEAFF. For the CDR3, the DNA is TGCAGCGTTGATACGGGTAGGAGCACTGAAGCTTTCTTT.

The chain links TRBV6-1 to TRBJ2-4, with 12 nucleotides matching TRBD2. CDR3 length: 17 amino acids. Looked up from germline, CDR1 is MNHNS and CDR2 is SASEGT. V lost 0 bases to trimming and J lost 3 bases; unmatched junction nucleotides: 3. CDR3 nucleotide sequence: TGTGCCAGCAGTGAAGCGATACTAGCGGGGGGCAAAAACATTCAGTACTTC. Encoded protein: CASSEAILAGGKNIQYF.

The chain carries TRBV5-6 and TRBJ1-1, with a tentative D call TRBD1 (5 bases). The CDR3 covers 13 residues. In germline, CDR1 is SGHDT, CDR2 YYEEEE. V was trimmed by 1 base and J by 4 bases, leaving 8 bases between them. CDR3 amino acids: CASSLSGGTEAFF. CDR3 in DNA: TGTGCCAGCAGCTTGAGCGGGGGCACTGAAGCTTTCTTT.

The rearrangement joins TRBV6-5 to TRBJ1-4; perhaps TRBD1 as D (5 bases). The CDR3 loop spans 13 amino acids. Trimming shortened V by 8 bases and J by 5 bases, and 12 bases separated the two germline ends. The V gene's germline CDR1 is MNHEY and CDR2 SVGAGI. Written as DNA, the CDR3 is TGTGCCAGCCATCGGGGGAGGAATGAAAAACTGTTTTTT. Its translation: CASHRGRNEKLFF.

J is TRBJ2-1 and V is TRBV27; the match to TRBD2 covers 16 bases. This CDR3 spans 16 amino acids. V lost 6 bases and J lost 6; bases outside the gene matches: 5. Germline V lookup: CDR1 MNHEY, CDR2 SMNVEV (reference sequence). The CDR3: CASRDGTSGGVNEQFF. CDR3 sequence (DNA): TGTGCCAGCAGGGACGGGACTAGCGGGGGGGTCAATGAGCAGTTCTTC.

CDR3 loop: CASSVASGNEQFF. The CDR3 nucleotides are TGTGCCAGCAGCGTAGCTTCGGGCAATGAGCAGTTCTTC. The V and J genes are TRBV9 and TRBJ2-1; D call uncertain. Germline V gene sequence: CDR1 SGDLS, CDR2 YYNGEE. Between the trimmed V and J ends, which lost 0 bases and 6 bases, there was a span of 7 bases. This CDR3 is built from 13 residues.

The V and J genes are TRBV6-5 and TRBJ1-1; TRBD1 agrees at 7 bases. The germline V gene encodes CDR1 MNHEY and CDR2 SVGAGI. The V gene end was trimmed by 3 bases and the J gene end by 1 base; junction bases not matched to a gene: 2. This CDR3 is 14 amino acids long. The CDR3 region has the DNA TGTGCCAGCAGTTATAGACAGGGGAACACTGAAGCTTTCTTT. As protein: CASSYRQGNTEAFF.

The chain joins TRBV6-1 to TRBJ2-5; the D gene is possibly TRBD1 (5 bases). Trimming removed 5 bases at V and 4 bases at J, with 17 bases between. The CDR3 loop spans 15 amino acids. Germline CDR1 MNHNS, CDR2 SASEGT. The DNA of the CDR3 is TGTGCCAGCAGTTGGTCTGGGGCCCTTCGAGAGACCCAGTACTTC. Translation: CASSWSGALRETQYF.

V gene TRBV4-3 combines with J gene TRBJ2-7; D is possibly TRBD1 (5 bases). Germline lookup yields CDR1 LGHNA and CDR2 YSLEER. V dropped 1 base and J dropped 2 bases, with 6 bases sitting between them. This CDR3 is 13 amino acids long. The CDR3 nucleotides read TGCGCCAGCAGCCAAGGACAGACCTACGAGCAGTACTTC. Amino acid sequence: CASSQGQTYEQYF.

The chain recombines TRBV6-6 with TRBJ2-3; the match to TRBD1 covers 8 bases. CDR1 MNHNY and CDR2 SVGAGI come from the germline V gene (reference sequence). The CDR3 is 14 amino acids. Losses at the gene ends were 7 bases for V and 4 bases for J; bases not matched to a gene: 7. The CDR3 DNA sequence: TGTGCCAGCACCGACAGGGGTAGCGCAGATACGCAGTATTTT. Residues: CASTDRGSADTQYF.

J is TRBJ1-3 and V is TRBV4-1; 7 nucleotides line up with TRBD1. V gave up 4 bases and J gave up 4 bases; unmatched junction bases: 7. Germline CDR1 reads MGHRA; CDR2 reads YSYEKL. This CDR3 has 15 amino acids. This CDR3 reads CASSPRDRGGNTIYF. The CDR3, as DNA: TGCGCCAGCAGCCCCCGGGACAGAGGGGGAAACACCATATATTTT.

The chain couples TRBV2 to TRBJ2-2, with 10 bases lining up with TRBD2. The CDR3 has 15 amino acids. Losses at the gene ends were 3 bases for V and 4 bases for J; bases not matched to a gene: 2. Germline-derived CDR1 and CDR2 are SNHLY and FYNNEI. The CDR3 reads CASSDSGGTTGELFF. Written as DNA, the CDR3 is TGTGCCAGCAGTGATAGCGGGGGGACCACCGGGGAGCTGTTTTTT.